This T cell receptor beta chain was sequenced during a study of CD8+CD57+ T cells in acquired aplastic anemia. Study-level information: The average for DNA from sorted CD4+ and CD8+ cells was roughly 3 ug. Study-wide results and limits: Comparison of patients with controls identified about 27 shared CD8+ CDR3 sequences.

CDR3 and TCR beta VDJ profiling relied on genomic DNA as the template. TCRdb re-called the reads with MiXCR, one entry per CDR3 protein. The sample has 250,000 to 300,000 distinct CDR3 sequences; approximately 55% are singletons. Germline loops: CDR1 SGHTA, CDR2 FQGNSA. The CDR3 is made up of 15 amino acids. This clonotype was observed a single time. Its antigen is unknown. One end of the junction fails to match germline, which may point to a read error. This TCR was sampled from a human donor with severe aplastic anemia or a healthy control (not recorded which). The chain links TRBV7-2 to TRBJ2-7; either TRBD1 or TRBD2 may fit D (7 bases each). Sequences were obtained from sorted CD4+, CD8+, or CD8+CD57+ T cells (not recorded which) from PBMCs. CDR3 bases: TGTGCCAGCAGCTCGTTTCGGACAGGACTAGACGAGCAGTGCTTC. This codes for CASSSFRTGLDEQCF.